This T cell receptor beta chain was sequenced in a study of blood T cell repertoires in COVID-19. Authors' analysis steps: Researchers report that nucleated cell counts were estimated from reference gene primer amplification. Profiling relied on immunoSEQ multiplex PCR, and the TCRdb table lists in-frame clones only, not all of them. V, J and clone size are those of that table, while D and trimming were read from the DNA. The top ten hold roughly 10% of the sample, which has about 150,000 clones, more than 70% seen once. Germline-derived CDR1 and CDR2 are MNHNS and SASEGT. J was trimmed by 6 bases and V by 4 bases; bases with no gene match: 12. There are 17 residues in the CDR3.

The sequence was collected from an elderly woman with active or convalescent COVID-19. The chain employs TRBV6-1 and TRBJ1-6; 7 nucleotides match TRBD1. The sequencing sample was made of peripheral blood. The CDR3 here is CASSVIRGGLSNSPLHF. CDR3 DNA sequence: TGTGCCAGCAGTGTAATTCGAGGGGGCTTAAGTAATTCACCCCTCCACTTT.